This T cell receptor beta chain is from a study of PD-1 blockade in classical Hodgkin lymphoma (TCRdb year 2020). A note on the overall study: Nivolumab dosing was 3 mg/kg intravenously every 2 weeks, continuing until either disease progression or unacceptable toxicity. The study used CyTOF and TCR beta sequencing to define a peripheral blood immune signature of response to PD-1 blockade in classical Hodgkin lymphoma.

The paper as a whole reports these results and caveats: Baseline TCR diversity was reported to be lower in newly diagnosed patients than in healthy donors, and even lower in relapsed/refractory patients. By C4D1, a significant rise was seen in CD4+ TCR diversity but not in CD8+ TCR diversity (p=0.0027 vs p=0.16), and the rise was most apparent among complete responders (p=0.02). Lower diversity was observed in patients in whom nivolumab was started less than 1 year after ASCT, and these patients were excluded from later analyses so that confounding by immune reconstitution would be avoided. Baseline diversity similar to that of newly diagnosed patients was observed in trial patients achieving complete response, whereas significantly lower diversity was observed in partial responders and progressors. The study was restricted to a single clinical trial cohort, and the causes of repertoire differences, possibly disease activity or prior therapy, were left undefined.

Unmatched junction bases come to 4, with V trimmed by 3 bases and J by 5 bases. The CDR3 sequence holds 14 residues, the cysteine and phenylalanine included. This entry keeps only the CDR3 DNA: 42 bases, framed from base 1. CDR1 and CDR2, looked up from the germline V gene (reference sequence), are SEHNR and FQNEAQ. About this clone itself: What antigen it recognizes has not been identified. Base qualities are missing; no much larger clone stands one base away.

In the paper's terms, the time point label means: cycle 4 day 1 (C4D1), after more than five weeks of nivolumab. Every trial patient had relapsed following autologous stem cell transplantation, and prior brentuximab vedotin exposure was what differed among cohorts A, B and C. The trial cohort included roughly 60 patients with relapsed/refractory classical Hodgkin lymphoma, and each patient had a best overall response of complete response, partial response or progressive disease. Trial patients were treated with single-agent nivolumab in the multi-cohort phase II CheckMate 205 trial. Best overall response was determined by an independent review committee according to the 2007 International Working Group response criteria. Trial PBMCs were collected immediately before nivolumab initiation (C1D1) and during therapy at cycle 2 day 1 and cycle 4 day 1. Peripheral blood was collected in 8 mL Vacutainer Cell Preparation Tubes, from which PBMCs were isolated by centrifugation and then cryopreserved.

Genomic DNA was isolated using the Qiagen DNeasy kit from unsorted PBMCs as well as from negatively selected CD4+ and CD8+ fractions. TCR beta CDR3 regions were subjected to amplification by immunoSEQ multiplex PCR with primers that anneal to V and J segments. A synthetic immune receptor repertoire was used to minimize amplification bias, and remaining bias was computationally removed after sequencing. The source study handled its data this way. Custom Python scripts were used to quantify repertoire diversity as the Shannon entropy index. Unsorted, CD4+ and CD8+ repertoires were analyzed separately, except for combined analyses in which CD4+ and CD8+ sequences were merged in silico. Clonal expansion was defined as a frequency increase of at least 2-fold after treatment compared with C1D1, and clones undetected at baseline were assigned a pseudocount of 0.5. Singleton clones were defined as clones with 0 or 1 copy at C1D1, and non-singleton clones were defined as clones with 2 or more copies. Clones expanded in unsorted samples were assigned a CD4+, CD8+ or unknown annotation through matching of protein sequences in sorted samples from the same patient. Wilcoxon tests were applied to paired samples to test diversity changes from C1D1 to C4D1. In TCRdb, the immuneACCESS table is reduced to in-frame sequences with V and J assigned. These tables do not hold every clone; where another copy was compared, an unresolved V gene accounts for under half, and the others remain unexplained. V, J and clone size are those of that table, while D and trimming were read from the DNA. This sample is represented by approximately 65,000 clones; about 90% of them were singletons. The ten most abundant clones make up about a tenth of the sample.

Sample: peripheral blood mononuclear cells (PBMCs), taken before the fourth cycle of nivolumab. The V gene is TRBV7-9 and the J gene is TRBJ1-1; 9 central nucleotides agree with TRBD1. The receptor was derived from a human donor with classical Hodgkin lymphoma. In nucleotides, the sequence is TGTGCCAGCAGCTTGACAGGGGGAAGAACTGAAGCTTTCTTT. Translated, it gives CASSLTGGRTEAFF.